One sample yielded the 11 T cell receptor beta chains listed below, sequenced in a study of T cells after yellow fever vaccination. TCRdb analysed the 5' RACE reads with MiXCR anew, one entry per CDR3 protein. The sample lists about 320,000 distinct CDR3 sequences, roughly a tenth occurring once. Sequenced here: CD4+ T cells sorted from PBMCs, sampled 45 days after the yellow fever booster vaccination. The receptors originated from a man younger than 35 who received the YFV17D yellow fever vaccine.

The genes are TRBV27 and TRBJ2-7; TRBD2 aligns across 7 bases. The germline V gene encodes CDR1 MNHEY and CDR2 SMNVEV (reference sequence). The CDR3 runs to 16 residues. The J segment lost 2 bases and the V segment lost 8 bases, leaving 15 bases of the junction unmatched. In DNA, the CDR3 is TGTGCCAGCGCCCGGGGAGGGGCTAGCGGTCCCTACGAGCAGTACGTC. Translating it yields CASARGGASGPYEQYV.

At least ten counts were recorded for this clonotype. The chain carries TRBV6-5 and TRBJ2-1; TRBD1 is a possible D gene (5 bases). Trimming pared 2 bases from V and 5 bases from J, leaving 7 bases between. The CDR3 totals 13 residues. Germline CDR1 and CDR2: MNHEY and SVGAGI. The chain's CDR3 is CASSYPGHNEQFF. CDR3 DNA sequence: TGTGCCAGCAGTTACCCAGGGCACAATGAGCAGTTCTTC.

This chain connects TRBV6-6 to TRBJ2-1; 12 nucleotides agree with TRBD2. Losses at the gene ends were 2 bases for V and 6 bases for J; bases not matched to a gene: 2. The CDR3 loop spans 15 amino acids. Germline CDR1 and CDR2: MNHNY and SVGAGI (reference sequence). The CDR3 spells CASSYLAGGANEQFF. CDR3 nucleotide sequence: TGTGCCAGCAGTTACCTAGCGGGGGGGGCCAATGAGCAGTTCTTC.

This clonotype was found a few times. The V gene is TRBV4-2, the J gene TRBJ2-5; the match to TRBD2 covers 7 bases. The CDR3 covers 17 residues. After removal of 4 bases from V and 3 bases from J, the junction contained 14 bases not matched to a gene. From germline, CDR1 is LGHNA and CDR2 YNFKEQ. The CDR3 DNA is TGTGCCAGCAGCCGGAAAGCATCCCGGGAGGCAGAAGAGACCCAGTACTTC. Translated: CASSRKASREAEETQYF.

This chain's CDR3 is CATRDRRNTEAFF. CDR3 bases: TGTGCCACCCGGGACAGGAGGAACACTGAAGCTTTCTTT. The V and J genes are TRBV27 and TRBJ1-1; TRBD1 matches 8 bases. CDR3 length: 13 amino acids. Trimming took 10 bases from V and 1 from J; bases not matched to a gene: 5. From germline, CDR1 is MNHEY and CDR2 SMNVEV (reference sequence).

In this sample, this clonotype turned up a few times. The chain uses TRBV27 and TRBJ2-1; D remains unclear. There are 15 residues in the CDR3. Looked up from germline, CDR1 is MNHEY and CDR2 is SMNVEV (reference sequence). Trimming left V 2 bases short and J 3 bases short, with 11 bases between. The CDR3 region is CASSLPLTYYNEQFF. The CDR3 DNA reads TGTGCCAGCAGTTTACCTCTAACCTACTACAATGAGCAGTTCTTC.

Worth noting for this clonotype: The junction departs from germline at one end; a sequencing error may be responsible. The CDR3 reads CASSIAGGHYYEQFF. CDR3 sequence (DNA): TGTGCCAGCAGCATAGCGGGGGGGCACTACTATGAGCAGTTCTTC. V gene TRBV7-3 combines with J gene TRBJ2-1; 11 bases align to TRBD2. CDR1 is SGHTA, CDR2 FQGTGA, per germline. CDR3 length equals 15 residues.

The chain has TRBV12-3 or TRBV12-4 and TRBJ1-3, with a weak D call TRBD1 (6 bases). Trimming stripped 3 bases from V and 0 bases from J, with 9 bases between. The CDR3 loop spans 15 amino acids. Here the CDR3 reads CASSLQGSSGNTIYF. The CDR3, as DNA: TGTGCCAGCAGTTTGCAGGGGAGCTCTGGAAACACCATATATTTT.

The CDR3 coding sequence is TGTGCCAGCAGTGAACAGCGGGGGGGCGTCGAGACCCAGTACTTC. It is translated as CASSEQRGGVETQYF. This chain links TRBV6-1 with TRBJ2-5, with 10 bases that match TRBD2. This CDR3 has 15 amino acids. The germline gives CDR1 MNHNS, CDR2 SASEGT. With 2 bases clipped from V and 5 bases from J, the junction kept 5 bases outside the gene matches.

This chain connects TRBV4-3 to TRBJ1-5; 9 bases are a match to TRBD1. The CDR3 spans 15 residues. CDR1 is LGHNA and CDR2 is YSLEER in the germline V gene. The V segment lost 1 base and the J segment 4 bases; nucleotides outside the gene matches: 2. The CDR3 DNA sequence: TGCGCCAGCAGCCAAGGGACAGGGGCTAATCAGCCCCAGCATTTT. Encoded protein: CASSQGTGANQPQHF.

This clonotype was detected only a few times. CDR3 protein: CASSENFSYEQYV. The CDR3 coding sequence is TGTGCCAGCAGTGAAAACTTCTCCTACGAGCAGTACGTC. V usage is TRBV2 and J usage is TRBJ2-7; D gene uncertain. The CDR3 runs to 13 residues. Germline lookup yields CDR1 SNHLY and CDR2 FYNNEI. Trimming cost V 2 bases and J 0 bases, with 5 bases left between them.